Listed here are 28 T cell receptor beta chains from one sample, sequenced in a study of stem cell transplantation in POMP-related autoinflammatory disease. Here immunoSEQ multiplex PCR was the method, and the copy in TCRdb shows in-frame clones only, minus some. The sample contains some 29,000 clones, 70% to 90% of which appear only once. The sequenced sample was CD4+ T cells from PBMCs, obtained before stem cell transplantation. The source is a human donor with POMP-related autoinflammation and immune dysregulation (PRAID).

The chain employs TRBV7-3 and TRBJ2-3; no reliable D call. The CDR3 sequence is 16 residues long. Germline V gene data show CDR1 as SGHTA and CDR2 as FQGTGA. The V gene lost 5 bases and the J gene lost 0 bases, with 15 bases spanning the gap. CDR3 in amino acids: CASSLRRPPSTDTQYF. As DNA, the CDR3 is TGTGCCAGCAGCCTCCGCCGGCCTCCTAGCACAGATACGCAGTATTTT.

The genes are TRBV2 and TRBJ2-4, with 8 bases identical to TRBD1. The length of the CDR3 is 15 residues. V lost 2 bases and J lost 5; bases outside the gene matches: 5. Germline V gene data show CDR1 as SNHLY and CDR2 as FYNNEI. The CDR3 sequence: CASSERTGNQNIQYF. In DNA form, the CDR3 reads TGTGCCAGCAGTGAAAGGACAGGGAATCAAAACATTCAGTACTTC.

A single count supports this clone. The rearrangement links TRBV10-1 to TRBJ2-5; D gene ambiguous. Per the germline V gene, CDR1 is WNHNN and CDR2 is SYGVQD (reference sequence). CDR3 size: 16 residues. The V gene lost 3 bases and the J gene lost 1 base, with 15 bases spanning the gap. CDR3 DNA sequence: TGCGCCAGCAGTGATTGCTCGGGCATTCCCCAAGAGACCCAGTACTTC. This encodes CASSDCSGIPQETQYF.

V gene TRBV4-1 combines with J gene TRBJ2-7; D gene unclear. CDR3 length: 12 residues. Trimming cost V 1 base and J 6 bases, with 7 bases left between them. Germline V gene data show CDR1 as MGHRA and CDR2 as YSYEKL. CDR3: CASSQALGEQYF. CDR3 DNA sequence: TGCGCCAGCAGCCAAGCGTTGGGCGAGCAGTACTTC.

This chain links TRBV28 with TRBJ2-5; D not certain. The CDR3 is made up of 13 amino acids. Germline CDR1 reads MDHEN; CDR2 reads SYDVKM. Trimming pared 3 bases from V and 7 bases from J, leaving 12 bases between. The CDR3 region is CASSFLQTGTQYF. The CDR3, as DNA: TGTGCCAGCAGTTTCCTCCAGACGGGGACCCAGTACTTC.

The chain links TRBV14 to TRBJ2-5; 14 bases are a match to TRBD2. CDR3 length: 19 residues. V trimming: 1 base; J trimming: 4 bases; junction bases outside the gene matches: 11. Germline V gene sequence: CDR1 SGHDN, CDR2 FVKESK. The CDR3 DNA follows: TGTGCCAGCAGCCAAGTCGTCGGGACTAGCGGGAGTTGGGGAGAGACCCAGTACTTC. Translation gives CASSQVVGTSGSWGETQYF. Supplemented by reference TRBV14 and TRBJ2-5, the full variable domain reads EAGVTQFPSHSVIEKGQTVTLRCDPISGHDNLYWYRRVMGKEIKFLLHFVKESKQDESGMPNNRFLAERTGGTYSTLKVQPAELEDSGVYFCASSQVVGTSGSWGETQYFGPGTRLLVL.

The rearrangement links TRBV4-1 to TRBJ2-5; 9 nucleotides line up with TRBD2. Germline V gives CDR1 MGHRA, CDR2 YSYEKL. Trimming at V came to 1 base and at J to 5 bases, leaving 5 bases not matched to a gene. The CDR3 totals 15 residues. CDR3 bases: TGCGCCAGCAGCCAAGTCGCGGGAGGGAGGGAGACCCAGTACTTC. It is translated as CASSQVAGGRETQYF.

The chain uses TRBV6-5 and TRBJ2-1; 11 bases align to TRBD2. The CDR3 runs 16 residues. Unmatched junction bases numbered 4, after V lost 0 bases and J lost 6 bases. CDR1 and CDR2 (germline): MNHEY, SVGAGI. The CDR3 coding sequence is TGTGCCAGCAGTTACTCTAGCGGGGGGGCCGGCAATGAGCAGTTCTTC. It yields the protein CASSYSSGGAGNEQFF.

The chain combines TRBV5-8 with TRBJ2-1; D gene unclear. From germline, CDR1 is SGHTS and CDR2 YDEGEE. Deletions cut 4 bases from V and 6 bases from J, with 5 bases between. The CDR3 has 11 residues. The CDR3: CASSVANEQFF. For the CDR3, the DNA is TGTGCCAGCAGCGTTGCCAATGAGCAGTTCTTC. The variable domain in full, completed from reference TRBV5-8 and TRBJ2-1, reads EAGVTQSPTHLIKTRGQQATLRCSPISGHTSVYWYQQALGLGLQFLLWYDEGEERNRGNFPPRFSGRQFPNYSSELNVNALELEDSALYLCASSVANEQFFGPGTRLTVL.

This clone is a singleton in its sample. The chain carries TRBV2 and TRBJ2-3, with D possibly being TRBD2 (6 bases). From germline, CDR1 is SNHLY and CDR2 FYNNEI. The length of the CDR3 is 13 residues. V was clipped by 7 bases and J by 1 base, with 9 bases between them. The CDR3 DNA sequence: TGTGCCAGCAACACGGGGGGCACAGATACGCAGTATTTT. This codes for CASNTGGTDTQYF.

This chain links TRBV7-9 with TRBJ2-1; D gene ambiguous. V shed 0 bases and J shed 9 bases, with 12 bases lying between them. CDR1 is SEHNR and CDR2 is FQNEAQ in the germline V gene (reference sequence). The length of the CDR3 is 14 residues. The CDR3 sequence: CASSLAAWWSEQFF. The CDR3 nucleotides read TGTGCCAGCAGCTTAGCAGCCTGGTGGAGTGAGCAGTTCTTC.

This clone was counted once. The chain combines TRBV7-6 with TRBJ2-3, with a possible D match to TRBD2 (6 bases). The CDR3 has 15 residues. CDR1 is SGHVS and CDR2 is FNYEAQ in the germline V gene. Trimming left V 2 bases short and J 0 bases short, with 9 bases between. The CDR3 nucleotides are TGTGCCAGCAGCTTAATGAGCGGGAGCACAGATACGCAGTATTTT. Encoded protein: CASSLMSGSTDTQYF.

This chain links TRBV18 with TRBJ2-5, with TRBD2 as a possible D gene (6 bases). CDR1 KGHSH and CDR2 LQKENI come from the germline V gene. The CDR3 covers 14 residues. V was cut by 1 base and J by 6 bases, with 12 bases left in between. Here the CDR3 DNA reads TGTGCCAGCTCACCACGGGGGGAAGTTCAGACCCAGTACTTC. Translating gives CASSPRGEVQTQYF.

The genes are TRBV2 and TRBJ2-3; TRBD2 matches 10 bases. The CDR3 totals 14 residues. Germline V CDR1 and CDR2: SNHLY, FYNNEI. J gave up 6 bases and V 11 bases, and 11 bases lay outside the gene matches. The CDR3 nucleotides read TGTGCCTCCACCGGGAGCGGGAGGGCCGATACGCAGTATTTT. Encoded protein: CASTGSGRADTQYF.

The chain combines TRBV5-1 with TRBJ1-1; D ambiguous. Germline loops: CDR1 SGHRS, CDR2 YFSETQ. V lost 0 bases, J lost 0 bases, and 12 bases lay in between. CDR3 length: 16 amino acids. DNA for the CDR3: TGCGCCAGCAGCTTGGGGGCAGCATCACTGAACACTGAAGCTTTCTTT. Translating it yields CASSLGAASLNTEAFF.

V and J are TRBV5-1 and TRBJ2-1; the D is unclear. Germline loops: CDR1 SGHRS, CDR2 YFSETQ. The CDR3 has 13 residues. V lost 0 bases to trimming and J lost 8 bases, with 9 bases between them. The CDR3 sequence is CASSLGVGDEQFF. As DNA, the CDR3 is TGCGCCAGCAGCTTGGGGGTCGGCGATGAGCAGTTCTTC.

The J gene is TRBJ2-7, the V gene TRBV21-1; the DNA was not compared with TRBD2, the D call given in the table. TRBV21-1 is a pseudogene segment. The CDR3 is 18 amino acids. The CDR3 DNA sequence: TGTGCCAGCAGCAAAGCCTACAATACTAGCGAAATGGTCCACGAGCAGTACTTC. It codes for CASSKAYNTSEMVHEQYF.

The chain has TRBV5-1 and TRBJ2-3; 7 bases fit TRBD1. J lost 1 base, V lost 1 base, and 6 bases had no gene match. Germline CDR1 SGHRS, CDR2 YFSETQ. CDR3 length: 16 amino acids. The CDR3, as DNA: TGCGCCAGCAGCTTGTTTCGTGGGACAGGCACAGATACGCAGTATTTT. Amino acids: CASSLFRGTGTDTQYF.

The rearrangement uses TRBV27 and TRBJ2-2; TRBD2 matches at 7 bases. The CDR3 length is 15 residues. V lost 6 bases to trimming and J lost 1 base; unmatched junction nucleotides: 5. CDR1 is MNHEY and CDR2 is SMNVEV in the germline V gene (reference sequence). This chain's CDR3 is CASSLGGRNTGELFF. The CDR3 DNA reads as TGTGCCAGCAGCCTAGGCGGGAGGAACACCGGGGAGCTGTTTTTT.

The chain employs TRBV4-1 and TRBJ2-5; D is unclear. V lost 3 bases and J 0 bases, leaving 17 bases between the germline ends. The CDR3 is made up of 17 amino acids. Germline assignment: CDR1 MGHRA and CDR2 YSYEKL. The CDR3 nucleotides are TGCGCCAGCAGCCAGTTCCCCCCCAGCAAGTACCAAGAGACCCAGTACTTC. Translation: CASSQFPPSKYQETQYF.

The sample holds one count of this clone. The chain uses TRBV28 and TRBJ1-2, with D possibly being TRBD1 (5 bases). Trimming took 8 bases from V and 4 from J, leaving 17 bases between them. Germline lookup yields CDR1 MDHEN and CDR2 SYDVKM. The CDR3 runs to 14 residues. CDR3 bases: TGTGCCAGCGGGCGGGGGACTCCTATCTATGGCTACACCTTC. It is translated as CASGRGTPIYGYTF.

The chain joins TRBV2 to TRBJ2-2; 9 bases match TRBD1. CDR1 SNHLY and CDR2 FYNNEI come from the germline V gene. V lost 6 bases and J lost 6; bases outside the gene matches: 5. The CDR3 spans 14 residues. The chain's CDR3 is CASSQGQGSGELFF. The CDR3 DNA follows: TGTGCCAGCAGCCAGGGACAGGGATCCGGGGAGCTGTTTTTT. Based on the CDR3 plus reference TRBV2 and TRBJ2-2, the full variable domain is EPEVTQTPSHQVTQMGQEVILRCVPISNHLYFYWYRQILGQKVEFLVSFYNNEISEKSEIFDDQFSVERPDGSNFTLKIRSTKLEDSAMYFCASSQGQGSGELFFGEGSRLTVL.

This clone was seen only a few times. The V gene is TRBV11-3, the J gene TRBJ2-2; D ambiguous. This CDR3 is 14 amino acids long. V was trimmed by 5 bases and J by 3 bases, leaving 10 bases between them. CDR1 SGHNT and CDR2 YENEEA come from the germline V gene. CDR3 coding DNA: TGTGCCAGCAGCCCAAGTTTAGACACCGGGGAGCTGTTTTTT. This sequence encodes CASSPSLDTGELFF.

The table lists this clone with a count of one. The genes are TRBV5-1 and TRBJ2-5; weak D call: TRBD1 (6 bases). The CDR3 runs 14 residues. In germline, CDR1 is SGHRS, CDR2 YFSETQ. The V gene lost 0 bases and the J gene lost 2 bases, with 8 bases spanning the gap. This CDR3 is CASSLADRQETQYF. The CDR3 region has the DNA TGCGCCAGCAGCTTGGCGGACAGACAAGAGACCCAGTACTTC.

The CDR3 coding sequence is TGTGCCAGCAGCTTAGCGTACAGGGGTACGCACAATGAGCAGTTCTTC. Protein product: CASSLAYRGTHNEQFF. This chain uses TRBV7-9 with TRBJ2-1, with 7 bases lining up with TRBD1. The germline gives CDR1 SEHNR, CDR2 FQNEAQ (reference sequence). V shed 0 bases, J shed 5 bases, and the junction held 7 bases outside the gene matches. The CDR3 covers 16 residues.

The chain links TRBV5-1 to TRBJ2-2; TRBD2 agrees at 11 bases. CDR3 length equals 18 residues. The V gene end was trimmed by 4 bases and the J gene end by 0 bases; junction bases not matched to a gene: 8. Looked up from germline, CDR1 is SGHRS and CDR2 is YFSETQ. CDR3 loop: CASSLKLAGVSNTGELFF. The CDR3 DNA follows: TGCGCCAGCAGCCTAAAACTAGCGGGGGTTTCGAACACCGGGGAGCTGTTTTTT.

The sample holds a few counts of this clone. The chain carries TRBV11-2 and TRBJ1-1; tentatively, D is TRBD1 (5 bases). CDR1 and CDR2 (germline): SGHAT, FQNNGV. The CDR3 runs 14 residues. Trimming removed 4 bases at V and 7 bases at J, with 16 bases between. As DNA, the CDR3 is TGTGCCAGCAGCTCGGGGACGCGGGTGAGTGAAGCTTTCTTT. Protein sequence: CASSSGTRVSEAFF. The complete variable domain, with remaining parts taken from reference TRBV11-2 and TRBJ1-1, reads EAGVAQSPRYKIIEKRQSVAFWCNPISGHATLYWYQQILGQGPKLLIQFQNNGVVDDSQLPKDRFSAERLKGVDSTLKIQPAKLEDSAVYLCASSSGTRVSEAFFGQGTRLTVV.

The rearrangement joins TRBV28 to TRBJ1-2; the D is unclear. This CDR3 is built from 13 residues. CDR1 and CDR2 (germline): MDHEN, SYDVKM. The V and J ends lost 3 bases and 2 bases respectively, with 7 bases between them. The CDR3: CASSFYGNYGYTF. In DNA, the CDR3 is TGTGCCAGCAGTTTCTACGGGAACTATGGCTACACCTTC.